This paragraph covers one T cell receptor (beta chain) sequence. Its antigen is not identified. Primers used in a second PCR of roughly 7 to 12 cycles were a sample-barcoded 5' primer and a J-beta primer mix. TCRdb reanalysed the 5' RACE reads using MiXCR and keeps one entry per CDR3 protein. The sample has roughly 700,000 distinct CDR3 sequences; 20% to 25% are singletons. This entry comes from a study of blood T cells in healthy people across ages. The CDR3 is 15 amino acids. Trimming at V came to 6 bases and at J to 5 bases, leaving 8 bases not matched to a gene. CDR1 is ENHRY, CDR2 SYGVKD, per germline. Study-level results: One million T cells yielded diversity estimates that were considered underestimates.

In addition, the sample was reused for a study of T cells of mothers and their children. That work adds: Biologically related mothers and children overlapped slightly more than unrelated pairs, a non-significant difference.

Specimen: blood. The gene calls are TRBV10-3 and TRBJ2-2; 8 bases are a match to TRBD1. The origin of this receptor is a boy under 18 in good health. The CDR3 loop reads CAISRQGPQTGELFF. CDR3 nucleotides: TGTGCCATCAGCCGACAGGGGCCCCAGACCGGGGAGCTGTTTTTT.